A single TCR beta chain is shown here with its context. This sample was included in a study of blood T cell repertoires in COVID-19. The overall study: COVID-19 samples from acute and convalescent phases originated in the United States, Italy and Spain. PBMCs, B-cell-depleted T cells, or T cells were the source of the cDNA or gDNA that made up the material.

Original processing methods: Amplification with reference gene primers provided the estimates of nucleated cell counts. The data were produced by immunoSEQ multiplex PCR, yet TCRdb's version contains in-frame clones alone and is incomplete. The DNA gave D and trimming, while V, J and clone size come from that table. This table holds over 100,000 clones, 84% found once. The CDR3 covers 13 residues. The V end lost 3 bases, the J end lost 8 bases, and 10 bases lay between the germline ends. Per germline, CDR1 MNHEY and CDR2 SVGEGT. The TCR comes from a woman between 45 and 60 years old with acute or convalescent COVID-19. The chain carries TRBV6-2 or TRBV6-3 and TRBJ1-4, with D uncertain. The material sequenced was peripheral blood. CDR3 protein: CASSYPRGEKLFF. Here the CDR3 DNA reads TGTGCCAGCAGTTATCCACGCGGGGAAAAACTGTTTTTT.